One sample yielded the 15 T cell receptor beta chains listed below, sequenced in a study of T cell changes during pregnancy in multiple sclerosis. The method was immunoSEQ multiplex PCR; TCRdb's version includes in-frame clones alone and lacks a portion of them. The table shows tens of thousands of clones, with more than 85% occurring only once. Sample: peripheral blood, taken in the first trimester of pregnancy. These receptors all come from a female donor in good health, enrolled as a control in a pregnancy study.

CDR3 coding DNA: TGTGCCAGCAGTTCGGGGGGAGCGGGCTCAAACACCATATATTTT. It encodes CASSSGGAGSNTIYF. The rearrangement uses TRBV27 and TRBJ1-3, with a tentative D call TRBD1 (5 bases). Deletions cut 4 bases from V and 6 bases from J, with 16 bases between. From germline, CDR1 is MNHEY and CDR2 SMNVEV (reference sequence). CDR3 size: 15 residues.

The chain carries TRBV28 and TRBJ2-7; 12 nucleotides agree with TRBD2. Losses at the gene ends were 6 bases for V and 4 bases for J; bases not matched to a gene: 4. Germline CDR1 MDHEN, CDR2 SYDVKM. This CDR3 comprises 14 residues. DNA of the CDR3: TGTGCCAGCAGATGGACTAGCGGGATTTACGAGCAGTACTTC. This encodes CASRWTSGIYEQYF. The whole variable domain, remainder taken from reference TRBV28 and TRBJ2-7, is DVKVTQSSRYLVKRTGEKVFLECVQDMDHENMFWYRQDPGLGLRLIYFSYDVKMKEKGDIPEGYSVSREKKERFSLILESASTNQTSMYLCASRWTSGIYEQYFGPGTRLTVT.

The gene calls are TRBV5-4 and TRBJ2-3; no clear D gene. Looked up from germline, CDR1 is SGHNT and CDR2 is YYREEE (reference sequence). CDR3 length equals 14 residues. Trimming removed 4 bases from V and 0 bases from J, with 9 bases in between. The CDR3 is CASSRSVSTDTQYF. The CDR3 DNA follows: TGTGCCAGCAGCAGAAGCGTCAGCACAGATACGCAGTATTTT.

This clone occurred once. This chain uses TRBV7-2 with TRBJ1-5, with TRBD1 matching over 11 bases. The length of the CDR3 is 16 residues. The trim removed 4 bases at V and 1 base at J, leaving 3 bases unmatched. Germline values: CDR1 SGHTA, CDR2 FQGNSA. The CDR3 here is CASSWTGGWSNQPQHF. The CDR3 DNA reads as TGTGCCAGCAGCTGGACAGGGGGCTGGAGCAATCAGCCCCAGCATTTT.

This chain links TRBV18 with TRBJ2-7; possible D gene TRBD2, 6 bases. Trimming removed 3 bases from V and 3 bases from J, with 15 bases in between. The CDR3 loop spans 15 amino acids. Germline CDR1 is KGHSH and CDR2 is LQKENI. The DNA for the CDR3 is TGTGCCAGCTCACCTTCAATAGTGGGAGGCTACGAGCAGTACTTC. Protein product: CASSPSIVGGYEQYF.

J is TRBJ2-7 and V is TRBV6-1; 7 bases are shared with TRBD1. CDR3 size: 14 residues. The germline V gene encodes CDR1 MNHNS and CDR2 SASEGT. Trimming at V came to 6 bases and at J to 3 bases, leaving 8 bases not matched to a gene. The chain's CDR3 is CASSRTGGIYEQYF. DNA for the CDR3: TGTGCCAGCAGCAGGACAGGTGGGATCTACGAGCAGTACTTC.

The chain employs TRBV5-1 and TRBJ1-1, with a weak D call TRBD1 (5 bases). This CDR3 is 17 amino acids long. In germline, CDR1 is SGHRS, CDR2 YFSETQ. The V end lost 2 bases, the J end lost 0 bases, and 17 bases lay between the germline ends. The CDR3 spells CASSFGGTGVMNTEAFF. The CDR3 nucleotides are TGCGCCAGCAGCTTTGGAGGGACGGGGGTAATGAACACTGAAGCTTTCTTT.

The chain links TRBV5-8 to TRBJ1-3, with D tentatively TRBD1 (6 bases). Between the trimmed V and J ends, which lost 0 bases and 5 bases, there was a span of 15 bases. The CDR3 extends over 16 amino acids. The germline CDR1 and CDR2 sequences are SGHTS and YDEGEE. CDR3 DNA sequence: TGTGCCAGCAGCTTGGCGTCCCCGGGACATAGAAACACCATATATTTT. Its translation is CASSLASPGHRNTIYF. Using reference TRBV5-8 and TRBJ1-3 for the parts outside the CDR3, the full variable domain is EAGVTQSPTHLIKTRGQQATLRCSPISGHTSVYWYQQALGLGLQFLLWYDEGEERNRGNFPPRFSGRQFPNYSSELNVNALELEDSALYLCASSLASPGHRNTIYFGEGSWLTVV.

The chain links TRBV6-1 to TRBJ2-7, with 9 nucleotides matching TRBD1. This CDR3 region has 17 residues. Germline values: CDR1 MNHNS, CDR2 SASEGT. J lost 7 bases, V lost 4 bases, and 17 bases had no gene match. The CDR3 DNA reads TGTGCCAGCAGTGGTCCCCCCGGGAGACAGGGGGTCGGTGAGCAGTACTTC. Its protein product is CASSGPPGRQGVGEQYF.

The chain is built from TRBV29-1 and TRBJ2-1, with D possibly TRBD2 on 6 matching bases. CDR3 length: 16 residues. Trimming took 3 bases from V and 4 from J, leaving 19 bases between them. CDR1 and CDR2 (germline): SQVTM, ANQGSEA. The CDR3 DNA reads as TGCAGCGTTGATGGAGGGACCAACGATTTTTACAATGAGCAGTTCTTC. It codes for CSVDGGTNDFYNEQFF.

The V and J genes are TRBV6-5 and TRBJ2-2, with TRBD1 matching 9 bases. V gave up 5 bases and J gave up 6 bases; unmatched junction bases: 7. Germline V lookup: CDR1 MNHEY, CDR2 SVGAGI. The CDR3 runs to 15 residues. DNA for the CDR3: TGTGCCAGCAGTCCTGGGACAGGGACTCCCGGGGAGCTGTTTTTT. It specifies CASSPGTGTPGELFF.

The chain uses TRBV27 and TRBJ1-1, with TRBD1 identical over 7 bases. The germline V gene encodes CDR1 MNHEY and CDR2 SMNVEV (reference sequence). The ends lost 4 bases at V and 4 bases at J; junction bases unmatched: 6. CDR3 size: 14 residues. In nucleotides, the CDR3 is TGTGCCAGCAGTTCAACCGGACAGGCCACTGAAGCTTTCTTT. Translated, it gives CASSSTGQATEAFF.

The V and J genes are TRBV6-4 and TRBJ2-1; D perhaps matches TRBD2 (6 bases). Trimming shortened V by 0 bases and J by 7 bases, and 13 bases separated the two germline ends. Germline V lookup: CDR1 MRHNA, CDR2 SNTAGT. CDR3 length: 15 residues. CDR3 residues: CASSDSAGGENEQFF. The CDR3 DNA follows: TGTGCCAGCAGTGACTCAGCGGGCGGGGAGAATGAGCAGTTCTTC.

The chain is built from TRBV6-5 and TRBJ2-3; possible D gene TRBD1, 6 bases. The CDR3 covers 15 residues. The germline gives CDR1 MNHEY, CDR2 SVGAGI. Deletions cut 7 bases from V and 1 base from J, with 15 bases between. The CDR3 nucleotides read TGTGCCAGCAAGACGTCAACAGGGCGCACAGATACGCAGTATTTT. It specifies CASKTSTGRTDTQYF.

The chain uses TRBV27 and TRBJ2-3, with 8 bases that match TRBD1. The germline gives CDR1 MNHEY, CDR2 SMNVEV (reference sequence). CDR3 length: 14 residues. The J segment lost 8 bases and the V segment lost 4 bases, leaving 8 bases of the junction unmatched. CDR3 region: CASSSRDRPITQYF. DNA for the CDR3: TGTGCCAGCAGTTCTCGGGACAGGCCTATTACGCAGTATTTT.